This entry describes one TCR beta chain. It lacks a known antigen. Per-base qualities were not stored, and no clone one base away is much larger. This record comes from a study of blood T cell repertoires in COVID-19 (TCRdb year 2020). Regarding the complete study: Samples from collaborators originated in the United States, Italy and Spain and spanned both the acute and convalescent phases of COVID-19. The material from the prospective study consisted of cDNA or gDNA derived from T cells, B-cell-depleted T cells, or PBMCs. Deeply sampled blood TCRbeta repertoires from subjects exposed to, actively infected with, or recovered from COVID-19 were included in the dataset. The repertoires were released in a freely available public database meant as a resource for research on the immune response to SARS-CoV-2. The samples were drawn from two sources: the first 160 participants of the ongoing ImmuneRACE study, and 1,000 to 1,500 subjects contributed by 6 global collaborators. The sample metadata nearly always contained a de-identified subject ID, COVID-19 status, age in years and sex. Where available, HLA class I and class II types were obtained from metadata supplied by the sample provider rather than from assay-based typing. What the authors observed across the whole study: The amount of clinical and demographic metadata varied by source and participant and was provided uncurated.

The immunoSEQ Assay, a bias-controlled multiplex PCR, was used to amplify TCRbeta CDR3 regions from genomic DNA. The paper's processing steps were these. The number of nucleated cells in each sample was estimated from the amplification of reference gene primers within the assay. Sequence reads were collapsed and filtered to measure the absolute abundance of every unique TCRbeta CDR3 rearrangement. For each sample, productive Simpson clonality was calculated by taking the square root of Simpson's diversity index across productive rearrangements. Imported from immuneACCESS, the table was reduced by TCRdb to in-frame sequences with V and J called. These copies leave out some clones; in studies compared against another copy, an unresolved V gene accounts for under half, and the cause of the remainder is not known. The V and J calls and the clone size are those of that table, but D and trimming were determined from the DNA. The sample table holds 250,000 or so clones, of which 88% were seen once. The ten most abundant clones make up about 0.99% of the sample.

Another Seattle source contributed samples from volunteer blood donors who had recovered from COVID-19. Each collaborating institution followed its own protocols to collect whole blood in K2EDTA tubes. Collaborator samples were shipped for TCRbeta analysis as frozen whole blood, isolated PBMCs, or DNA extracted from either sample type. The germline V end is reduced by 4 bases and the J end by 0 bases; junction bases left unmatched: 11. Via the germline V gene, CDR1 is SGHDN and CDR2 FVKESK. Including the terminal cysteine and phenylalanine, the CDR3 comprises 18 residues. Here the CDR3 DNA is all that survives: 54 bases in frame from base 1.

The sample taken for sequencing was peripheral blood. The sequence came from a woman aged 40-49 years who had recovered from COVID-19. The rearranged chain carries TRBV14 and TRBJ2-7; TRBD2 aligns with 11 central bases. The CDR3 loop reads CASSRASGRIPLSYEQYF. The bases are TGTGCCAGCAGCCGGGCTAGCGGGAGGATCCCCCTCTCCTACGAGCAGTACTTC.